Listed below are T cell receptor beta chains from one sample, sequenced in a study of T-cell reconstitution after alpha-beta-depleted transplantation in children. TCRdb reprocessed the PCR reads with MiXCR, giving one entry per CDR3 protein. The sample carries over 150,000 distinct CDR3 sequences, about 6% recorded once. Sequencing used PBMCs, obtained before TCRalphabeta/CD19-depleted stem cell transplant. These receptors came from a girl in the first two years of life with combined immunodeficiency, due to receive a stem cell transplant. The CDR3 runs from the conserved cysteine through the conserved F or W. A D gene is named only where the DNA matches it firmly. A row's size may be missing; if present it is once, few, many or a size class.

v_gene	abundance	d_gene	j_gene	CDR3nt	CDR3aa
TRBV5-1	many	TRBD1	TRBJ1-2	TGCGCCAGCAGCGCGACAGGGGACCTAAACTATGGCTACACCTTC	CASSATGDLNYGYTF
TRBV2	many	.	TRBJ2-1	TGTGCCAGCAGAGTCCCCTCCTACAATGAGCAGTTCTTC	CASRVPSYNEQFF
TRBV20-1	many	TRBD2	TRBJ2-1	TGCAGTGCGAAGCCGGGACTAGCGGGGTACAATGAGCAGTTCTTC	CSAKPGLAGYNEQFF
TRBV5-6	many	.	TRBJ2-3	TGTGCCAGCAGCTTGGCAGTTGGAGCAGATACGCAGTATTTT	CASSLAVGADTQYF
TRBV7-2	many	.	TRBJ2-7	TGTGCCAGCAGCTCGCGAGGGGTAACAGGGCCCAACTACGAGCAGTACTTC	CASSSRGVTGPNYEQYF
TRBV2	many	.	TRBJ2-4	TGTGCCAGCAGTAGTATGACGTTTTGGGCCAAAAACATTCAGTACTTC	CASSSMTFWAKNIQYF
TRBV3-2	many	.	TRBJ2-4	TGTGCCAGCAGCTCCTGGACTAGCGGGAAAAACATTCAGTACTTC	CASSSWTSGKNIQYF
TRBV11-2	many	.	TRBJ2-6	TGTGCCAGCCAACGGTTCGGTGCCAACGTCCTGACTTTC	CASQRFGANVLTF
TRBV5-1	many	TRBD1	TRBJ1-3	TGCGCCAGCACCCCGACAGGGAACTCTGGAAACACCATATATTTT	CASTPTGNSGNTIYF
TRBV27	many	.	TRBJ2-1	TGTGCCAGCAGTACCCCGGGGGACCCATACAATGAGCAGTTCTTC	CASSTPGDPYNEQFF
TRBV9	many	.	TRBJ2-3	TGTGCCAGCAGCGTAGGGGTGACTCCGGCAGATACGCAGTATTTT	CASSVGVTPADTQYF
TRBV5-6	many	TRBD2	TRBJ2-7	TGTGCCAGCAGCTTCGTTAGCTGGCGGGGGATTTACGAGCAGTACTTC	CASSFVSWRGIYEQYF
TRBV5-6	many	.	TRBJ2-5	TGTGCCAGCAGCTTGGGGGGCTTGGACCAAGAGACCCAGTACTTC	CASSLGGLDQETQYF
TRBV10-3	many	.	TRBJ2-3	TGTGCCATCAGGGTTATAGGTGGAGATACGCAGTATTTT	CAIRVIGGDTQYF
TRBV6-2/TRBV6-3	many	TRBD2	TRBJ2-1	TGTGCCAGCAGTTCACTAGCGGTTCCCTACAATGAGCAGTTCTTC	CASSSLAVPYNEQFF
TRBV7-2	.	.	TRBJ1-3	TGTGCCAGCAGCTTAGGAGCTAACGGAAACACCATATATTTT	CASSLGANGNTIYF
TRBV7-8	many	.	TRBJ1-1	TGTGCCAGCAGCTTAATAATGTCCAGCACTGCTGAAGCTTTCTTT	CASSLIMSSTAEAFF
TRBV9	.	TRBD2	TRBJ2-3	TGTGCCAGCAGCGCCCCTCTGAGCGGGGGGGGCACAGATACGCAGTATTTT	CASSAPLSGGGTDTQYF
TRBV28	many	.	TRBJ2-7	TGTGCCAGCAGTTTATCGGTTGGAGGCAACGAGCAGTACTTC	CASSLSVGGNEQYF
TRBV7-8	many	TRBD2	TRBJ2-2	TGTGCCAGCAGCTTAGCCATCCTAGCGGGAGGGCCACACACCGGGGAGCTGTTTTTT	CASSLAILAGGPHTGELFF
TRBV28	many	TRBD1	TRBJ2-1	TGTGCCAGCTTGGGGACAGGGGCATACAATGAGCAGTTCTTC	CASLGTGAYNEQFF
TRBV12-3/TRBV12-4	.	.	TRBJ1-2	TGTGCCAGCAGTTACTCCTATGGCTACACCTTC	CASSYSYGYTF
TRBV7-9	many	TRBD2	TRBJ2-3	TGTGCCAGCAGCTTAGTCAGCGGGGGGCGGCCTACGCAGTATTTT	CASSLVSGGRPTQYF
TRBV7-9	many	TRBD2	TRBJ2-1	TGTGCCAGCAACCCCCCCGGACTAGCGGCTATCTACAATGAGCAGTTCTTC	CASNPPGLAAIYNEQFF
TRBV4-3	few	.	TRBJ1-2	TGCGCCAGCAGCCAAGATAACGGGGGCGCACCGAACTATGGCTACACCTTC	CASSQDNGGAPNYGYTF
TRBV9	many	.	TRBJ2-2	TGTGCCAGCAGCGTGACGAACACCGGGGAGCTGTTTTTT	CASSVTNTGELFF
TRBV5-6	many	.	TRBJ2-7	TGTGCCAGCAGCTATGGGACGAACTACGAGCAGTACTTC	CASSYGTNYEQYF
TRBV6-5	many	.	TRBJ2-5	TGTGCCAGCACCCCGCTCGGGGGAGCCCGGGGAGAGACCCAGTACTTC	CASTPLGGARGETQYF
TRBV28	few	.	TRBJ2-7	TGTGCCAGCAGATTCACCGGGACAACCTTCGGCGAGCAGTACTTC	CASRFTGTTFGEQYF
TRBV29-1	few	TRBD1	TRBJ1-1	TGCAGCGTTCTGGGACAGACGAACACTGAAGCTTTCTTT	CSVLGQTNTEAFF
TRBV20-1	few	TRBD1	TRBJ2-2	TGCAGTGCTAGACTATACCCCGGACAGGGGCTCACGAACACCGGGGAGCTGTTTTTT	CSARLYPGQGLTNTGELFF
TRBV29-1	many	TRBD2	TRBJ2-7	TGCAGCGTTGAACGGGGGGTAACCTACGAGCAGTACTTC	CSVERGVTYEQYF
TRBV20-1	few	TRBD2	TRBJ2-1	TGCAGTGCTAAACCTTTTTGGATAGCGGGAGGGCCTCTCGGGCAGTTCTTC	CSAKPFWIAGGPLGQFF
TRBV12-3/TRBV12-4	many	.	TRBJ1-1	TGTGCCAGCAGTTCCCAGTCATGGAACACTGAAGCTTTCTTT	CASSSQSWNTEAFF
TRBV6-2/TRBV6-3	few	TRBD1	TRBJ2-7	TGTGCCAGCAGTCGATCGGGACAGGTGAGAGAGCAGTACTTC	CASSRSGQVREQYF
TRBV14	many	.	TRBJ2-2	TGTGCCAGCAGCCTTTATTCCGGGGAGCTGTTTTTT	CASSLYSGELFF
TRBV9	many	TRBD2	TRBJ2-1	TGTGCCAGCAGCGGATTAGCGGGGACAGAGCAGTTCTTC	CASSGLAGTEQFF
TRBV7-9	many	TRBD2	TRBJ2-3	TGTGCCAGCAGCTTAGGACGCACTAGCGGGAGAAATACGCAGTATTTT	CASSLGRTSGRNTQYF
TRBV29-1	many	.	TRBJ2-7	TGCAGCGTTGGGGGCAGCACCTACGAGCAGTACTTC	CSVGGSTYEQYF
TRBV5-1	many	.	TRBJ2-1	TGCGCCAGCAGCTTCCGAGGGACGGGACTTCAGTACAATGAGCAGTTCTTC	CASSFRGTGLQYNEQFF
TRBV12-3/TRBV12-4	many	.	TRBJ1-6	TGTGCCAGCAGTTTCGGGGCAGGGGCGAAAAATTCACCCCTCCACTTT	CASSFGAGAKNSPLHF
TRBV29-1	many	TRBD1	TRBJ2-5	TGCAGCGTTGGACAGGGCCCGAAGACCCAGTACTTC	CSVGQGPKTQYF
TRBV4-1	many	.	TRBJ1-2	TGCGCCAGCAGCCAAGTATCGGGGGCCGGAATATATGGCTACACCTTC	CASSQVSGAGIYGYTF
TRBV28	many	.	TRBJ2-7	TGTGCCAGCAGTGACCGGATGCGGGACAGAAACTACGAGCAGTACTTC	CASSDRMRDRNYEQYF